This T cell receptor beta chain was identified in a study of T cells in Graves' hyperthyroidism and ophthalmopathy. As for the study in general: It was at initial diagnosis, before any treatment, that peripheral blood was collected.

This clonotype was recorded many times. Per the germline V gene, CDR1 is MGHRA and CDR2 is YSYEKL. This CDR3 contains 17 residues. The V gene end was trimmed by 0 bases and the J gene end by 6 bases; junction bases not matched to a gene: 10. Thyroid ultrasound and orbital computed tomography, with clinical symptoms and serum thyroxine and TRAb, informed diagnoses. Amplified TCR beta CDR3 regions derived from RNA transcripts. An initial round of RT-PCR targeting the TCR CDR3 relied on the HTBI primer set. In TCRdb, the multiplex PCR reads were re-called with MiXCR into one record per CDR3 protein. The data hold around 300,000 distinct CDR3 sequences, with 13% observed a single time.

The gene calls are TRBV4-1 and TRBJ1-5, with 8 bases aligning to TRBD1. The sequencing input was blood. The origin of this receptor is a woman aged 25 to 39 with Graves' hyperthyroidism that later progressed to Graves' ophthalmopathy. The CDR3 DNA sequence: TGCGCCAGCAGCCAAGATACGGTCCAGGGGGCGGGTCAGCCCCAGCATTTT. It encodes CASSQDTVQGAGQPQHF.